The rows below give T cell receptor beta chains drawn from one sample of a study of cytomegalovirus exposure and HLA in healthy donors. Produced via immunoSEQ multiplex PCR; TCRdb's table is partial and in-frame only. The repertoire holds about 220,000 clones, just over 90% seen once, with 1% to 1.2% in the top ten. Sequenced sample: PBMCs. All receptors come from a woman aged 18-30 years in good health and CMV-seronegative. The CDR3 runs from the conserved cysteine through the conserved F or W. The D gene is left open where the match is weak. Only part of the rows carry a size: once, few, many, or a class if the clone is expanded.

CDR3 DNA: TGTGCCGGGACAGGGGATAGTTGGACTGAAGCTTTCTTT
CDR3 protein: CAGTGDSWTEAFF
V gene: TRBV30
clone size: few
J gene: TRBJ1-1
D gene: TRBD1

CDR3 DNA: TGTGCCAGCAGTCCACAGGGGCAGGGTCCCAGCTATGGCTACACCTTC
CDR3 protein: CASSPQGQGPSYGYTF
V gene: TRBV27
clone size: NA
J gene: TRBJ1-2
D gene: TRBD1

CDR3 DNA: TGCGCCAGCGGCCCAGCGGGAGGGGATTACGAGCAGTACTTC
CDR3 protein: CASGPAGGDYEQYF
V gene: TRBV4-1
clone size: NA
J gene: TRBJ2-7
D gene: TRBD2

CDR3 DNA: TGTGCCAGCAGCGTAGCCCCTCGCACTAGGTCGGGCGGGACCCAGTACTTC
CDR3 protein: CASSVAPRTRSGGTQYF
V gene: TRBV9
clone size: NA
J gene: TRBJ2-5
D gene: NA

CDR3 DNA: TGTGCCAGCAGCTTAACCGTCGGGAACTCCTATGGCTACACCTTC
CDR3 protein: CASSLTVGNSYGYTF
V gene: TRBV5-5
clone size: NA
J gene: TRBJ1-2
D gene: NA

CDR3 DNA: TGTGCCAGCAGCCTACGACAGGGTGTCATCACTGAAGCTTTCTTT
CDR3 protein: CASSLRQGVITEAFF
V gene: TRBV5-6
clone size: NA
J gene: TRBJ1-1
D gene: TRBD1

CDR3 DNA: TGTGCCAGCAGCCCGGGGGGCACTGAAGCTTTCTTT
CDR3 protein: CASSPGGTEAFF
V gene: TRBV4-2
clone size: NA
J gene: TRBJ1-1
D gene: NA

CDR3 DNA: TGTGCCAGCAGCGTAGCTGTCAGGGGGCGGTTCACCGGGGAGCTGTTTTTT
CDR3 protein: CASSVAVRGRFTGELFF
V gene: TRBV9
clone size: NA
J gene: TRBJ2-2
D gene: TRBD1

CDR3 DNA: TGCAGTGCCTTTCAGGGTTTCTTT
CDR3 protein: CSAFQGFF
V gene: TRBV20-1
clone size: NA
J gene: TRBJ1-1
D gene: NA

CDR3 DNA: TGTGCCAGCAGTTTAGCGGGACAGGGGCGTTTATACTATCAGCCCCAGCATTTT
CDR3 protein: CASSLAGQGRLYYQPQHF
V gene: TRBV28
clone size: NA
J gene: TRBJ1-5
D gene: TRBD1

CDR3 DNA: TGCGCCAGCAGCTTAGTAGATAGCACAGATACGCAGTATTTT
CDR3 protein: CASSLVDSTDTQYF
V gene: TRBV5-1
clone size: NA
J gene: TRBJ2-3
D gene: NA

CDR3 DNA: TGTGCCAGCAGCTTGCAGGCGAATACCTACAATGAGCAGTTCTTC
CDR3 protein: CASSLQANTYNEQFF
V gene: TRBV5-4
clone size: NA
J gene: TRBJ2-1
D gene: NA

CDR3 DNA: TGTGCCAGCAGCTTACAACAGTCCCACTACACCTTC
CDR3 protein: CASSLQQSHYTF
V gene: TRBV7-9
clone size: NA
J gene: TRBJ1-2
D gene: NA

CDR3 DNA: TGTGCCAGCAGCTTCAGGGGGAGAATGAACACTGAAGCTTTCTTT
CDR3 protein: CASSFRGRMNTEAFF
V gene: TRBV7-9
clone size: NA
J gene: TRBJ1-1
D gene: TRBD1

CDR3 DNA: TGTGCCAGCAGCTCCGGGACAGGCTTCTACGAGCAGTACTTC
CDR3 protein: CASSSGTGFYEQYF
V gene: TRBV27
clone size: NA
J gene: TRBJ2-7
D gene: TRBD1

CDR3 DNA: TGTGCCAGCAGTGGCGGACTGGCAGCTCTTTACAATGAGCAGTTCTTC
CDR3 protein: CASSGGLAALYNEQFF
V gene: TRBV6-6
clone size: NA
J gene: TRBJ2-1
D gene: NA

CDR3 DNA: TGTGCCAGCAGTTCCCGACTCACAGATACGCAGTATTTT
CDR3 protein: CASSSRLTDTQYF
V gene: TRBV28
clone size: once
J gene: TRBJ2-3
D gene: NA

CDR3 DNA: TGTGCCAGCAGCTTGAGCACTGAAGCTTTCTTT
CDR3 protein: CASSLSTEAFF
V gene: TRBV11-2
clone size: NA
J gene: TRBJ1-1
D gene: NA

CDR3 DNA: TGTGCCAGTAGTGAAGACCGAGGCGGACTAGCGGGATTAGAGACCCAGTACTTC
CDR3 protein: CASSEDRGGLAGLETQYF
V gene: TRBV19
clone size: NA
J gene: TRBJ2-5
D gene: TRBD2

CDR3 DNA: TGTGCCAGCTCACCATCGGGACAGGTCGCCGGGGAGCTGTTTTTT
CDR3 protein: CASSPSGQVAGELFF
V gene: TRBV18
clone size: NA
J gene: TRBJ2-2
D gene: TRBD1

CDR3 DNA: TGTGCCAGCAGTGGTCACAGGGTCATTAACTATGGCTACACCTTC
CDR3 protein: CASSGHRVINYGYTF
V gene: TRBV2
clone size: once
J gene: TRBJ1-2
D gene: NA

CDR3 DNA: TGTGCCAGCAGTAGACAGGGGTGGGATACGCAGTATTTT
CDR3 protein: CASSRQGWDTQYF
V gene: TRBV6-4
clone size: NA
J gene: TRBJ2-3
D gene: TRBD1

CDR3 DNA: TGTGCCAGCAGCTTGAACGTCCTAGCGGGCTTTAATGAGCAGTTCTTC
CDR3 protein: CASSLNVLAGFNEQFF
V gene: TRBV5-6
clone size: NA
J gene: TRBJ2-1
D gene: TRBD2